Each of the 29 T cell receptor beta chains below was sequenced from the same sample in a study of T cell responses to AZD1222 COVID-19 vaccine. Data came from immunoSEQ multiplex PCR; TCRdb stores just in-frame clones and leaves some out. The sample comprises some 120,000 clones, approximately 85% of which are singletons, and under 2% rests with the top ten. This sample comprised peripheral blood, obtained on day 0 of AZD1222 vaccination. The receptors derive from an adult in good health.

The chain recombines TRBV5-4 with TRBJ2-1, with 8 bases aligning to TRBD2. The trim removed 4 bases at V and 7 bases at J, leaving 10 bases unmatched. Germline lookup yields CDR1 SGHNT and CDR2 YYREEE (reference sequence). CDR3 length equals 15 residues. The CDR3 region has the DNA TGTGCCAGCAGCCCCCTGAGCGGGAGTCTAAATGAGCAGTTCTTC. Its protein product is CASSPLSGSLNEQFF. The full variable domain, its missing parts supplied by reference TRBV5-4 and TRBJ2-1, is ETGVTQSPTHLIKTRGQQVTLRCSSQSGHNTVSWYQQALGQGPQFIFQYYREEENGRGNFPPRFSGLQFPNYSSELNVNALELDDSALYLCASSPLSGSLNEQFFGPGTRLTVL.

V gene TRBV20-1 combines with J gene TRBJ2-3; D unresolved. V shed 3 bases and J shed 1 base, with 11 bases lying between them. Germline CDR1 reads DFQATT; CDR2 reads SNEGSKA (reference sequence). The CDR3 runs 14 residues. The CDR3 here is CSASLSFRTDTQYF. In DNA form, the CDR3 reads TGCAGTGCTAGTTTGTCTTTTCGCACAGATACGCAGTATTTT.

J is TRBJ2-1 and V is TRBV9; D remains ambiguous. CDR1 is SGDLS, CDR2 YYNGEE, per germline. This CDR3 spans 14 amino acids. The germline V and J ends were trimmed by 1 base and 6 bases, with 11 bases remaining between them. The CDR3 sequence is CASSVLPGLNEQFF. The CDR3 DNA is TGTGCCAGCAGCGTACTCCCGGGTCTCAATGAGCAGTTCTTC.

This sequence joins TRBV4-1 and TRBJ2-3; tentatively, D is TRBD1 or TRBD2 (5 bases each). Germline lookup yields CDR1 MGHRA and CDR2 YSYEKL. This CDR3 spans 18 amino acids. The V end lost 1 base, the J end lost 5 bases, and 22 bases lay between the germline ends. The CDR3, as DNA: TGCGCCAGCAGCCAAGGTTCTTTCCGGGGACCCCAAGTAGATACGCAGTATTTT. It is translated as CASSQGSFRGPQVDTQYF.

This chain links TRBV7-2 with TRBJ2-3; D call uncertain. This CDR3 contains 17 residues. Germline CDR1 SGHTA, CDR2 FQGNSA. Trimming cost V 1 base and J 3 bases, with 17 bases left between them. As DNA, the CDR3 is TGTGCCAGCAGCTTAGTACGGTCGGCTACTGATACAGATACGCAGTATTTT. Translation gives CASSLVRSATDTDTQYF. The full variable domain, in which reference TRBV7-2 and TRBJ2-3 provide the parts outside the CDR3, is GAGVSQSPSNKVTEKGKDVELRCDPISGHTALYWYRQSLGQGLEFLIYFQGNSAPDKSGLPSDRFSAERTGGSVSTLTIQRTQQEDSAVYLCASSLVRSATDTDTQYFGPGTRLTVL.

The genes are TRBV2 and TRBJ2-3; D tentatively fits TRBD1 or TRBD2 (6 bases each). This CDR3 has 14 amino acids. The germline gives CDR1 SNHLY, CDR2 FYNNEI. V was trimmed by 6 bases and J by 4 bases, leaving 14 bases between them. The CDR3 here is CASSPDGGADTQYF. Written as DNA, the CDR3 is TGTGCCAGCAGCCCCGACGGGGGCGCAGATACGCAGTATTTT.

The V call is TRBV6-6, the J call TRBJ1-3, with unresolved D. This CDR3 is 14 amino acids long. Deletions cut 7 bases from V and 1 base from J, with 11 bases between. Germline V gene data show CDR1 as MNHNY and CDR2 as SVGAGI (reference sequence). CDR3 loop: CASTKPISGNTIYF. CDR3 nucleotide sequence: TGTGCCAGCACGAAACCCATTTCTGGAAACACCATATATTTT.

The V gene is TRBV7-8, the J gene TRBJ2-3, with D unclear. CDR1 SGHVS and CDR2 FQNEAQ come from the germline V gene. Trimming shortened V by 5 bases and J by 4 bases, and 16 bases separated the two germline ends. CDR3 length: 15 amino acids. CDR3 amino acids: CASSLGLRKADTQYF. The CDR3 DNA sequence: TGTGCCAGCAGCCTGGGGTTGAGAAAGGCAGATACGCAGTATTTT.

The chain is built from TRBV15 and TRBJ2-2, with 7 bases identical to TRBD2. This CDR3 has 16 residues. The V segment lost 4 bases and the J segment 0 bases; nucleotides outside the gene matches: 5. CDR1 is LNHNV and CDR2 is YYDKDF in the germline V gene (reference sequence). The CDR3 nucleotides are TGTGCCACCAGCAATGGGGGGGACCCGAACACCGGGGAGCTGTTTTTT. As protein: CATSNGGDPNTGELFF.

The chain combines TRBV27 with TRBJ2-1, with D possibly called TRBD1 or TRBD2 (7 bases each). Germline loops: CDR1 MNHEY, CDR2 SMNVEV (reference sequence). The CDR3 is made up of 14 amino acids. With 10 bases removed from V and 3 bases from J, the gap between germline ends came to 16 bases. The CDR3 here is CAIRRGGIYNEQFF. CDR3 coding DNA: TGTGCCATCCGCAGGGGGGGAATCTACAATGAGCAGTTCTTC.

The CDR3: CASSMSQGHGYTF. The CDR3 DNA reads TGTGCCAGTAGTATGAGTCAGGGCCATGGCTACACCTTC. The chain is built from TRBV19 and TRBJ1-2; tentatively, D is TRBD1 (5 bases). Trimming shortened V by 3 bases and J by 6 bases, and 11 bases separated the two germline ends. This CDR3 is 13 amino acids long. Germline V CDR1 and CDR2: LNHDA, SQIVND (reference sequence).

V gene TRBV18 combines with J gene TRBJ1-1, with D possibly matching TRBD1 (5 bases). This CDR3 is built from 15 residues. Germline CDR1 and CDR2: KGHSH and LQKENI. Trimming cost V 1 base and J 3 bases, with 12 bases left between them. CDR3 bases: TGTGCCAGCTCACCACTTGGGGGTGGCGACACTGAAGCTTTCTTT. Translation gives CASSPLGGGDTEAFF.

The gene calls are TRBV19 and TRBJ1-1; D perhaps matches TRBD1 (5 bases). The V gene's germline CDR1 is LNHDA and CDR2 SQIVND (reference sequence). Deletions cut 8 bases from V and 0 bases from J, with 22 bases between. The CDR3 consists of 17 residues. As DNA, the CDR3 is TGTGCCAGTGGCTTTGACAGCACGACGGGGATGAACACTGAAGCTTTCTTT. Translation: CASGFDSTTGMNTEAFF.

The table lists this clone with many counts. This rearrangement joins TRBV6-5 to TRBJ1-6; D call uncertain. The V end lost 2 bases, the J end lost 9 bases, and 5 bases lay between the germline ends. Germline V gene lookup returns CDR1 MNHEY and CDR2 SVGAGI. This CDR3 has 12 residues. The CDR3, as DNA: TGTGCCAGCAGTTACGAGGGTTCACCCCTCCACTTT. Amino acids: CASSYEGSPLHF.

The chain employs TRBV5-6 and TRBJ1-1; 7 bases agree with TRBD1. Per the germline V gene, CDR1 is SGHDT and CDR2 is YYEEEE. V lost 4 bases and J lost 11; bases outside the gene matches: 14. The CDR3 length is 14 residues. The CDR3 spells CASSRTGDDLFAFF. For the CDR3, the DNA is TGTGCCAGCAGCCGGACAGGCGACGATCTGTTCGCTTTCTTT.

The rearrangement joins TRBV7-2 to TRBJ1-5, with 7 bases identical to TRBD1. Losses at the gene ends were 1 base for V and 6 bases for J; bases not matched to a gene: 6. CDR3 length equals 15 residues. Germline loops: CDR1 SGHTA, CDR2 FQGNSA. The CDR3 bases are TGTGCCAGCAGCTTAGGTTCAGGGGGTATTCAGCCCCAGCATTTT. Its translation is CASSLGSGGIQPQHF. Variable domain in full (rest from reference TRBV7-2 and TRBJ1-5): GAGVSQSPSNKVTEKGKDVELRCDPISGHTALYWYRQSLGQGLEFLIYFQGNSAPDKSGLPSDRFSAERTGGSVSTLTIQRTQQEDSAVYLCASSLGSGGIQPQHFGDGTRLSIL.

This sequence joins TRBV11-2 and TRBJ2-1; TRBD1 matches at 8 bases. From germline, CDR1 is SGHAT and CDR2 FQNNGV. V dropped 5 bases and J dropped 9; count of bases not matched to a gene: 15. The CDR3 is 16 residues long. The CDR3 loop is CASSPTTQGALGEQFF. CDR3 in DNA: TGTGCCAGCAGCCCTACCACCCAGGGGGCCCTGGGTGAGCAGTTCTTC.

CDR3 region: CASKGHISGETQYF. DNA for the CDR3: TGTGCCAGCAAAGGGCATATAAGCGGGGAGACCCAGTACTTC. V usage is TRBV28 and J usage is TRBJ2-5; D might be TRBD2 (6 bases). The CDR3 sequence is 14 residues long. V was clipped by 7 bases and J by 5 bases, with 17 bases between them. Germline V lookup: CDR1 MDHEN, CDR2 SYDVKM.

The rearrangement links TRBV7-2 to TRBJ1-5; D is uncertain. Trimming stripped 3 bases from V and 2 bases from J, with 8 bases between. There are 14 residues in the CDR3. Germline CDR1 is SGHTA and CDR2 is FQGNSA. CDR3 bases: TGTGCCAGCAGCTTGGGAGGAGGCAATCAGCCCCAGCATTTT. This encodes CASSLGGGNQPQHF.

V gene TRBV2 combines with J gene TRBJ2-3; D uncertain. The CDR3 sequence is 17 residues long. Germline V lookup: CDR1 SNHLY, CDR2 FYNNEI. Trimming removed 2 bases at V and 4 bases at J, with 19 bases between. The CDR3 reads CASSESPLEVLADTQYF. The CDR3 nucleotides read TGTGCCAGCAGTGAAAGCCCCTTAGAGGTCTTGGCAGATACGCAGTATTTT. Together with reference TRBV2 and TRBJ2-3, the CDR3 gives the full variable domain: EPEVTQTPSHQVTQMGQEVILRCVPISNHLYFYWYRQILGQKVEFLVSFYNNEISEKSEIFDDQFSVERPDGSNFTLKIRSTKLEDSAMYFCASSESPLEVLADTQYFGPGTRLTVL.

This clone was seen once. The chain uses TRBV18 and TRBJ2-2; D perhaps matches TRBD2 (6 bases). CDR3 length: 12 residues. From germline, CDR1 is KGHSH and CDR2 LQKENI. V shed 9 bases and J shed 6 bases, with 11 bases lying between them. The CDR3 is CARKSGSGELFF. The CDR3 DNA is TGTGCCAGAAAGAGCGGGTCCGGGGAGCTGTTTTTT. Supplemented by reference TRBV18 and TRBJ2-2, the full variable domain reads NAGVMQNPRHLVRRRGQEARLRCSPMKGHSHVYWYRQLPEEGLKFMVYLQKENIIDESGMPKERFSAEFPKEGPSILRIQQVVRGDSAAYFCARKSGSGELFFGEGSRLTVL.

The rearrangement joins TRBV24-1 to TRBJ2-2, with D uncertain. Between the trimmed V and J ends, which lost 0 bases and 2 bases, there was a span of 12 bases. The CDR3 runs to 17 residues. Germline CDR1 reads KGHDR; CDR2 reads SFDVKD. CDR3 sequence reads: CATSDLADLGNTGELFF. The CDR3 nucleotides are TGTGCCACCAGTGATTTGGCTGACCTTGGAAACACCGGGGAGCTGTTTTTT.

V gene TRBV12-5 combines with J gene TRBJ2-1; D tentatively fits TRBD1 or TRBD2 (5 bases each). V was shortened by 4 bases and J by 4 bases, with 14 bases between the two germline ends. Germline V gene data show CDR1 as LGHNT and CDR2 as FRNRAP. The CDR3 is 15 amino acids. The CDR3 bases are TGTGCTAGTGGTTCGTCCGGGACGGGTTACAATGAGCAGTTCTTC. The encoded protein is CASGSSGTGYNEQFF.

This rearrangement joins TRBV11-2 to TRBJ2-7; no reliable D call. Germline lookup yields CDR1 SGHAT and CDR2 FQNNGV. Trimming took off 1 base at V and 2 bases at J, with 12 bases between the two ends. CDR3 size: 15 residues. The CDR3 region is CASSLAQRTAYEQYF. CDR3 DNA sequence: TGTGCCAGCAGCTTAGCCCAGCGAACAGCCTACGAGCAGTACTTC.

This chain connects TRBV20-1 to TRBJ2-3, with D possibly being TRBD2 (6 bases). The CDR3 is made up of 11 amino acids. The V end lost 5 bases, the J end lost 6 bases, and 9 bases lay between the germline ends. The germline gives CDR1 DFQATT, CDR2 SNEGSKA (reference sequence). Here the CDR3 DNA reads TGCAGTGCTGAGGCGGGGGATACGCAGTATTTT. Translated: CSAEAGDTQYF.

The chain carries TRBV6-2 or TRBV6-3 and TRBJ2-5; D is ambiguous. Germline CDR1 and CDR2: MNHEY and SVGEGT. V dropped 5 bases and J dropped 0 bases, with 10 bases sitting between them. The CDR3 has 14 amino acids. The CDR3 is CASSPDVYQETQYF. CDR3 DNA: TGTGCCAGCAGTCCCGATGTGTACCAAGAGACCCAGTACTTC.

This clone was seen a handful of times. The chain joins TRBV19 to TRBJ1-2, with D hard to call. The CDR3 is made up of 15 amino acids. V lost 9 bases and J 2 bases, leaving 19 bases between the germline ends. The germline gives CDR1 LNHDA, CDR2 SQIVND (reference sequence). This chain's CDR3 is CASLERNRLNYGYTF. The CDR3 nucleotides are TGTGCCAGCCTCGAAAGGAACCGCCTAAACTATGGCTACACCTTC.

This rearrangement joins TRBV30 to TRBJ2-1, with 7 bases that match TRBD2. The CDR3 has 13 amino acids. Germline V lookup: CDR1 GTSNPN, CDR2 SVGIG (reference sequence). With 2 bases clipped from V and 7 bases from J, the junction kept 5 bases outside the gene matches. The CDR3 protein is CAWSRLAVNEQFF. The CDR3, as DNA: TGTGCCTGGAGTCGTCTAGCGGTTAATGAGCAGTTCTTC.

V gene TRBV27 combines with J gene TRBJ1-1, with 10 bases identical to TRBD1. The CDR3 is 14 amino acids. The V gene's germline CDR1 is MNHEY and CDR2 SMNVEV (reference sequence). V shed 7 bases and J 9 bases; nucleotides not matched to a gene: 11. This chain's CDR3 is CASTRPGQGMKAFF. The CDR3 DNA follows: TGTGCCAGCACCCGACCGGGACAGGGGATGAAAGCTTTCTTT.